This TCR beta chain was sequenced in a study of blood T cells in healthy people across ages. A sample-barcoded 5' primer and a J-beta primer mix were used in a second PCR of about 6 to 12 cycles. TCRdb reanalysed the 5' RACE reads using MiXCR and keeps one entry per CDR3 protein. The sample lists some 710,000 distinct CDR3 sequences; about half were seen once. About this clonotype itself: Its matching antigen is unknown. One junction end does not reproduce the germline sequence, and a read error may be involved.

This CDR3 has 13 residues. The germline CDR1 and CDR2 sequences are SNHLY and FYNNEI. The authors isolated at least 6 million PBMCs per sample. Findings and limits, study-wide: Unsorted PBMC material precluded a definitive naive versus antigen-experienced comparison. The long-lived group displayed more naive CD4+ cells, plus higher diversity, than the aged donors did.

What was sequenced was blood. The genes are TRBV2 and TRBJ2-5; D not resolved. This clonotype was sampled from a man older than 75 in good health. CDR3 in amino acids: CASSEGLGETQYF. The CDR3, as DNA: TGTGCCAGCAGCGAAGGGCTTGGGGAGACCCAGTACTTC.